Listed below are T cell receptor beta chains from one sample, sequenced in a study of neurological immune-mediated disorders. A single record per CDR3 protein comes from TCRdb applying MiXCR to the 5' RACE reads. The sample has about 87,000 distinct CDR3 sequences; approximately 4% are singletons. The sequencing sample was made of PBMCs. These receptors were collected from a woman in her 50s with multiple sclerosis. CDR3s include the opening cysteine and the closing phenylalanine or tryptophan. Fields, in order: clone size, D gene, J gene, V gene, CDR3 DNA, CDR3 protein. D genes are given only for firm matches. Rows give clone size only sometimes, using once, few, many, or a class for an expanded clone.

size: many; D: .; J: TRBJ2-6; V: TRBV27; DNA: TGTGCCAGCAGCCCTCTGGGGAAGAGCTCTGGGGCCAACGTCCTGACTTTC; CDR3: CASSPLGKSSGANVLTF
size: many; D: .; J: TRBJ2-3; V: TRBV4-2; DNA: TGTGCCAGCAGCCAAGAAGATCTCCTGGCACTTTTCTCAGATACGCAGTATTTT; CDR3: CASSQEDLLALFSDTQYF
size: many; D: .; J: TRBJ2-2; V: TRBV7-2; DNA: TGTGCCAGCAGCCCCTCGGGTCTGAACACCGGGGAGCTGTTTTTT; CDR3: CASSPSGLNTGELFF
size: many; D: TRBD2; J: TRBJ2-3; V: TRBV9; DNA: TGTGCCAGCAGTATATCCGGGGGGGGCCAAGATACGCAGTATTTT; CDR3: CASSISGGGQDTQYF
size: many; D: .; J: TRBJ2-5; V: TRBV7-6; DNA: TGTGCCAGCGATCCAGTGGTGGAGACCCAGTACTTC; CDR3: CASDPVVETQYF
size: few; D: .; J: TRBJ2-3; V: TRBV9; DNA: TGTGCCAGCAGCCCAAGGCGGGTGCAAAGCACAGATATGCAGTATTTT; CDR3: CASSPRRVQSTDMQYF
size: many; D: .; J: TRBJ2-2; V: TRBV2; DNA: TGTGCCAGCAGTGGTGACACCGGGGAGCTGTTTTTT; CDR3: CASSGDTGELFF
size: many; D: TRBD1; J: TRBJ2-1; V: TRBV25-1; DNA: TGTGCCAGCAGCGTGGGACAGGCCTCCTACAATGAGCAGTTCTTC; CDR3: CASSVGQASYNEQFF
size: .; D: TRBD2; J: TRBJ2-7; V: TRBV2; DNA: TGTGCCAGCAGCGGGGGGACGGCCAGGGAGCAGTACTTC; CDR3: CASSGGTAREQYF
size: .; D: TRBD2; J: TRBJ2-1; V: TRBV27; DNA: TGTGCCAGCAGTTTTGGACTAGCGGGGGACCGAGGGAGTGAGCAGTTCTTC; CDR3: CASSFGLAGDRGSEQFF
size: many; D: TRBD1; J: TRBJ1-2; V: TRBV25-1; DNA: TGTGCCAGCAGTGACCTGGGGACAGGGGACTATGGCTACACCTTC; CDR3: CASSDLGTGDYGYTF
size: many; D: TRBD1; J: TRBJ1-3; V: TRBV10-3; DNA: TGTGCCAGCGGACAGGGGGACATCTCTGGAAACACCATATATTTT; CDR3: CASGQGDISGNTIYF
size: many; D: .; J: TRBJ2-2; V: TRBV20-1; DNA: TGCAGTGCTACCGCCGGGGAGCCGAACACCGGGGAGCTGTTTTTT; CDR3: CSATAGEPNTGELFF
size: many; D: .; J: TRBJ2-7; V: TRBV5-5; DNA: TGTGCCAGCAGCTTGAACACCCCCTACGAGCAGTACTTC; CDR3: CASSLNTPYEQYF
size: many; D: .; J: TRBJ1-2; V: TRBV7-2; DNA: TGTGCCGGAAGGAACGGGGATGTAGGGTATGGCTACACCTTC; CDR3: CAGRNGDVGYGYTF
size: many; D: .; J: TRBJ2-3; V: TRBV7-2; DNA: TGTGCCAGCAGCTTAGGATGGGGGGGCCAATCGGATACGCAGTATTTT; CDR3: CASSLGWGGQSDTQYF
size: many; D: .; J: TRBJ1-4; V: TRBV27; DNA: TGTGCCAGCAGATCTGGTGTCAGCTGGGGTGAAAAACTGTTTTTT; CDR3: CASRSGVSWGEKLFF
size: many; D: TRBD2; J: TRBJ2-3; V: TRBV4-3; DNA: TGCGCCAGCAGCCCTAGCGGGGGGCTTGTCACAGATACGCAGTATTTT; CDR3: CASSPSGGLVTDTQYF
size: many; D: .; J: TRBJ2-3; V: TRBV5-1; DNA: TGCGCCAGCAGCGTACGACAGGGCACAGATACGCAGTATTTT; CDR3: CASSVRQGTDTQYF
size: many; D: .; J: TRBJ2-2; V: TRBV10-3; DNA: TGTGCCATCACAAGCAGGACAGAAGGGGAGCTGTTTTTT; CDR3: CAITSRTEGELFF
size: many; D: TRBD2; J: TRBJ2-5; V: TRBV20-1; DNA: TGCAGTGCATACCCCTTGAGGGCTAGCGGGGGAAAAGAGACCCAGTACTTC; CDR3: CSAYPLRASGGKETQYF